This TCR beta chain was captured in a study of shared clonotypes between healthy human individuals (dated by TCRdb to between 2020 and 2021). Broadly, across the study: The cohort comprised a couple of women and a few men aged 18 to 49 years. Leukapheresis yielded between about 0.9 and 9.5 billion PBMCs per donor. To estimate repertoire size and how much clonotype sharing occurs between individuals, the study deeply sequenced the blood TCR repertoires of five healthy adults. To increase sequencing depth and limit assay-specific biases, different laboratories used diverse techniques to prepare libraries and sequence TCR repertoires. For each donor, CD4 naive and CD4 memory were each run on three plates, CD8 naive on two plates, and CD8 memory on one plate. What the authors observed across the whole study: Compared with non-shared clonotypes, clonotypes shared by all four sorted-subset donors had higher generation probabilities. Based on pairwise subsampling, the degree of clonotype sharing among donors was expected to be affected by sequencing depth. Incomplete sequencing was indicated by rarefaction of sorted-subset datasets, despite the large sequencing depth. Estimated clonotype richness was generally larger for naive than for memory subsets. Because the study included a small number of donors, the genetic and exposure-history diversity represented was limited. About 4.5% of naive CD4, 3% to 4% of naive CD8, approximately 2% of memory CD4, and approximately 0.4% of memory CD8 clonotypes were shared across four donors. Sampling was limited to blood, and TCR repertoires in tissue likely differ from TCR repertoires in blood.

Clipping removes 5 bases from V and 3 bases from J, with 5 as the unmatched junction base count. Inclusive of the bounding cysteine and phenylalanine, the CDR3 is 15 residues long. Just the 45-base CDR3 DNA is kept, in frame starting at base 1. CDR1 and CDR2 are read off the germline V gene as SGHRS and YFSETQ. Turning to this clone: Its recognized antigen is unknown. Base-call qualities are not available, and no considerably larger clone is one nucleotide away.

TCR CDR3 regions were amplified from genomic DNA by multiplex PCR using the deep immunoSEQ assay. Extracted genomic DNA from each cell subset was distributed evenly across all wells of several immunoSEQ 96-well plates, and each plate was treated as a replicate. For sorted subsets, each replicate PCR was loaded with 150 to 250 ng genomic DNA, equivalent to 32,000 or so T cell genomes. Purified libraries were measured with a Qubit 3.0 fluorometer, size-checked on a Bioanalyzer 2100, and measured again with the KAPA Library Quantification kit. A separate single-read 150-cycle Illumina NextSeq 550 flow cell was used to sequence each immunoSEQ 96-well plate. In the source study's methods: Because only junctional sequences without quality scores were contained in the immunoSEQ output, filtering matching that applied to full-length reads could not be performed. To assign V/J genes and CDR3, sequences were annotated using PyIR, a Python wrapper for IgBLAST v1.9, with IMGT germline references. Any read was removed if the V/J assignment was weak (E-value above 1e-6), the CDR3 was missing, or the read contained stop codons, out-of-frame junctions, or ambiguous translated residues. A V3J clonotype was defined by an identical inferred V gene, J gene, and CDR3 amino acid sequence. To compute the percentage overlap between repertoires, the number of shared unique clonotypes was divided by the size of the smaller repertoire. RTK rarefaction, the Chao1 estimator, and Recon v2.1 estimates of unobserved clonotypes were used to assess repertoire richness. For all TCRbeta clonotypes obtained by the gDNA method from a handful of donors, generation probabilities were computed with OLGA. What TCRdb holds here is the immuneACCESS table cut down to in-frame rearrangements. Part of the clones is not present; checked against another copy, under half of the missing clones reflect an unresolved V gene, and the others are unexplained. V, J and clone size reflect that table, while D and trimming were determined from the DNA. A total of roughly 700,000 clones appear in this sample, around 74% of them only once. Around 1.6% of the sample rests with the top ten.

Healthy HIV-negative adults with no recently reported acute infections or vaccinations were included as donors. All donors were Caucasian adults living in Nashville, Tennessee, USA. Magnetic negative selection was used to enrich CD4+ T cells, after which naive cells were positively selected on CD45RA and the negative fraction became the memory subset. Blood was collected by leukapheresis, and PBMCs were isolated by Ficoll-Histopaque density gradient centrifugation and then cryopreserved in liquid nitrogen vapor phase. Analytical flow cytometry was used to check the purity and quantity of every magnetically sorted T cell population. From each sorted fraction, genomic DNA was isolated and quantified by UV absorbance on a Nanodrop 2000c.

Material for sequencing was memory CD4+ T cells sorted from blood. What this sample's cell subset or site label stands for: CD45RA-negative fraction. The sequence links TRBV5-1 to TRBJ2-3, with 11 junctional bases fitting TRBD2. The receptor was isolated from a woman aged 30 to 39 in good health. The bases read TGCGCCAGCAGGCCGTCTAGCGGGAGGACAGATACGCAGTATTTT. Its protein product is CASRPSSGRTDTQYF.